In this sample, the clone carrying this T cell receptor (beta chain) turned up a few times. Genomic DNA, the template, was used for profiling of the TCR beta VDJ and CDR3. From the reads, TCRdb called clonotypes with MiXCR, one entry per CDR3 protein. The data contain roughly 80,000 distinct CDR3 sequences, less than 85% of them singletons. The record originates from a study of CD8+CD57+ T cells in acquired aplastic anemia. Study in general: Sorted CD4+ and CD8+ cells yielded DNA averaging around 3.2 ug.

V was pared by 0 bases and J by 0 bases, with 3 bases between. The CDR3 is made up of 13 amino acids. CDR1 is LNHNV and CDR2 is YYDKDF in the germline V gene (reference sequence). Patients included in sequencing had previously demonstrated CD8+CD57+ cell expansion by flow cytometry. This clonotype was obtained from a human donor with aplastic anemia. The source material was sorted CD4+, CD8+, or CD8+CD57+ T cells (not recorded which) from PBMCs. The chain joins TRBV15 to TRBJ2-7; D remains unclear. CDR3 in amino acids: CATSREVSYEQYF. CDR3 DNA: TGTGCCACCAGCAGAGAGGTCTCCTACGAGCAGTACTTC.